The 16 T cell receptor beta chains below all came from one sample that was sequenced in a study of Graves' ophthalmopathy and Graves' hyperthyroidism. RNA served as the template for amplifying TCR beta CDR3 regions. The authors performed first-round RT-PCR with HTBI primers and then a second-round multiplex PCR. One entry per CDR3 protein, called by TCRdb with MiXCR from the multiplex PCR reads. Of some 520,000 distinct CDR3 sequences in the sample, over 13% are singletons; the top ten hold 8% to 10%. The sample comprised blood. The source is a woman younger than 45 with Graves' ophthalmopathy.

In this sample, this clonotype turned up many times. The chain combines TRBV7-2 with TRBJ2-7; 7 bases match TRBD2. The CDR3 extends over 14 amino acids. The V gene end was trimmed by 5 bases and the J gene end by 3 bases; junction bases not matched to a gene: 7. Germline CDR1 reads SGHTA; CDR2 reads FQGNSA. The chain's CDR3 is CASSPPPGGYEQYF. CDR3 sequence (DNA): TGTGCCAGCAGCCCGCCCCCGGGAGGCTACGAGCAGTACTTC.

This clonotype was detected ten times or more. The CDR3 protein is CASSMEDTGELFF. The CDR3 DNA reads as TGTGCCAGCAGTATGGAGGACACCGGGGAGCTGTTTTTT. The chain is built from TRBV27 and TRBJ2-2; a weak D match, TRBD2 (5 bases). Trimming took off 5 bases at V and 3 bases at J, with 7 bases between the two ends. CDR1 is MNHEY, CDR2 SMNVEV, per germline (reference sequence). The CDR3 runs 13 residues.

The V call is TRBV6-5, the J call TRBJ1-1; 7 bases match TRBD1. The J segment lost 2 bases and the V segment lost 4 bases, leaving 7 bases of the junction unmatched. The CDR3 runs to 15 residues. CDR1 and CDR2 (germline): MNHEY, SVGAGI. Written as DNA, the CDR3 is TGTGCCAGCAGTTTGAGAGACAGGGTCAACACTGAAGCTTTCTTT. It is translated as CASSLRDRVNTEAFF.

This clonotype was found many times. This chain joins TRBV6-5 and TRBJ1-1; D not resolved. Germline CDR1 MNHEY, CDR2 SVGAGI. The CDR3 is made up of 13 amino acids. Trimming left V 0 bases short and J 7 bases short, with 9 bases between. CDR3 sequence reads: CASSYSNGFEAFF. CDR3 sequence (DNA): TGTGCCAGCAGTTACTCGAATGGGTTTGAAGCTTTCTTT.

This clonotype showed up many times. The chain joins TRBV29-1 to TRBJ1-2, with D maybe TRBD1 (5 bases). With 6 bases removed from V and 3 bases from J, the gap between germline ends came to 11 bases. The CDR3 covers 12 residues. The V gene's germline CDR1 is SQVTM and CDR2 ANQGSEA. Here the CDR3 reads CSVGEGDYGYTF. DNA for the CDR3: TGCAGCGTGGGGGAGGGCGACTATGGCTACACCTTC.

This clonotype was found many times. The chain links TRBV11-2 to TRBJ2-7; TRBD1 agrees at 7 bases. CDR3 length: 14 residues. Per germline, CDR1 SGHAT and CDR2 FQNNGV. J gave up 2 bases and V 5 bases, and 6 bases lay outside the gene matches. The CDR3: CASSILGTAYEQYF. In DNA, the CDR3 is TGTGCCAGCAGCATATTAGGGACAGCCTACGAGCAGTACTTC.

The table lists this clonotype with many counts. The chain uses TRBV27 and TRBJ1-2; D unresolved. The CDR3 has 11 amino acids. V was cut by 2 bases and J by 6 bases, with 4 bases left in between. Germline CDR1 and CDR2: MNHEY and SMNVEV (reference sequence). CDR3 DNA: TGTGCCAGCAGTTTAAGCAATGGCTACACCTTC. This translates into CASSLSNGYTF.

In this sample, this clonotype turned up many times. The genes are TRBV12-3 or TRBV12-4 and TRBJ2-7, with TRBD2 matching 7 bases. The J segment lost 7 bases and the V segment lost 2 bases, leaving 11 bases of the junction unmatched. The CDR3 is 15 amino acids. The CDR3 bases are TGTGCCAGCAGTTTATGGAGCGGGAATGGAGGTGAGCAGTACTTC. It specifies CASSLWSGNGGEQYF.

This clonotype appeared many times. The chain is built from TRBV9 and TRBJ2-2; 10 bases are shared with TRBD1. V shed 0 bases and J 6 bases; nucleotides not matched to a gene: 2. This CDR3 has 15 amino acids. Germline CDR1 reads SGDLS; CDR2 reads YYNGEE. In nucleotides, the CDR3 is TGTGCCAGCAGCGTAGGGGGGACAGGGGCCGGGGAGCTGTTTTTT. Its protein is CASSVGGTGAGELFF.

Many counts were recorded for this clonotype. This chain uses TRBV6-1 with TRBJ2-2; D ambiguous. Germline V lookup: CDR1 MNHNS, CDR2 SASEGT. This CDR3 is built from 16 residues. Between the trimmed V and J ends, which lost 2 bases and 4 bases, there was a span of 14 bases. CDR3 sequence: CASSERPLATTGELFF. CDR3 coding DNA: TGTGCCAGCAGTGAAAGGCCCTTAGCTACCACCGGGGAGCTGTTTTTT.

The sample holds many counts of this clonotype. V usage is TRBV18 and J usage is TRBJ1-6; maybe TRBD1 (6 bases). CDR3 length equals 15 residues. The V and J ends lost 3 bases and 11 bases respectively, with 17 bases between them. The germline V gene encodes CDR1 KGHSH and CDR2 LQKENI. CDR3 in DNA: TGTGCCAGCTCACCGTCGACAGGCCCCGCAGCACCCCTCCACTTT. It encodes CASSPSTGPAAPLHF.

This clonotype was seen only a few times. The chain employs TRBV12-3 or TRBV12-4 and TRBJ1-3; D may be TRBD1 (6 bases). This CDR3 spans 16 amino acids. Trimming removed 2 bases from V and 2 bases from J, with 13 bases in between. As DNA, the CDR3 is TGTGCCAGCAGTTTAATAGGGGGGCGGACTGGAAACACCATATATTTT. Its protein product is CASSLIGGRTGNTIYF.

This clonotype was seen ten or more times. This sequence joins TRBV20-1 and TRBJ2-2; D is uncertain. This CDR3 spans 16 amino acids. The V end lost 3 bases, the J end lost 1 base, and 15 bases lay between the germline ends. Germline V gene sequence: CDR1 DFQATT, CDR2 SNEGSKA (reference sequence). The CDR3 reads CSASLPAEENTGELFF. As DNA, the CDR3 is TGCAGTGCTAGTTTACCTGCTGAGGAGAACACCGGGGAGCTGTTTTTT.

This clonotype was detected ten times or more. The rearrangement links TRBV11-2 to TRBJ2-2, with a possible D match to TRBD2 (5 bases). The CDR3 consists of 14 residues. The germline gives CDR1 SGHAT, CDR2 FQNNGV. The germline V and J ends were trimmed by 3 bases and 6 bases, with 11 bases remaining between them. This chain's CDR3 is CASSLLRVAGELFF. The CDR3 DNA reads as TGTGCCAGCAGCTTGTTGAGGGTGGCCGGGGAGCTGTTTTTT.

This clonotype was seen a few times. The CDR3 protein is CASSMRFGLAKSYEQYF. CDR3 nucleotides: TGTGCCAGTAGTATGCGATTTGGACTAGCGAAGAGTTACGAGCAGTACTTC. This chain joins TRBV19 and TRBJ2-7, with TRBD2 identical over 9 bases. Trimming removed 3 bases from V and 4 bases from J; junction bases left unmatched: 13. The germline CDR1 and CDR2 sequences are LNHDA and SQIVND (reference sequence). This CDR3 is 17 amino acids long.

Ten or more counts support this clonotype. J is TRBJ2-5 and V is TRBV28; D gene unclear. The CDR3 extends over 15 amino acids. V gave up 2 bases and J gave up 2 bases, with 12 bases separating them. The germline CDR1 and CDR2 sequences are MDHEN and SYDVKM. Here the CDR3 DNA reads TGTGCCAGCAGTTTAGGTTTGGTTCGTCAAGAGACCCAGTACTTC. This codes for CASSLGLVRQETQYF. Filled out from reference TRBV28 and TRBJ2-5, the complete variable domain reads DVKVTQSSRYLVKRTGEKVFLECVQDMDHENMFWYRQDPGLGLRLIYFSYDVKMKEKGDIPEGYSVSREKKERFSLILESASTNQTSMYLCASSLGLVRQETQYFGPGTRLLVL.